One sample yielded the 10 T cell receptor beta chains listed below, sequenced in a study of T-cell reconstitution after alpha-beta-depleted transplantation in children (dated by TCRdb to the mid-2010s). Library creation used PCR. The sample was run on an Illumina HiSeq 2500. To normalize quantification of the TCRbeta repertoire, the TCR libraries were built with molecular barcoding that relied on unique molecular identifiers. Using fastp trimming at Q25 and MiXCR clonotype assembly, TCRdb reanalyzed the public sequencing data and kept in-frame beta chains. For every CDR3 protein sequence, its rows merge into one entry that carries the most common genes and DNA. For this sample the table gives about a million distinct CDR3 sequences, of which under 30% were detected only once. The ten largest clones take up more than 25% of the sample. The intended sense of this specimen's treatment or condition label: allogeneic hematopoietic cell transplantation with graft depleted of TCRalphabeta T cells and CD19 B cells.

The sample consisted of PBMCs, mostly from graft donor cells, taken 360 days after TCRalphabeta/CD19-depleted stem cell transplant. Receptor source: a boy less than two years old who had a stem cell transplant for SCID, so the T cells may come from the graft donor.

The chain employs TRBV5-1 and TRBJ2-5, with D perhaps matching TRBD2 (5 bases). The CDR3 spans 14 residues. Germline CDR1 and CDR2: SGHRS and YFSETQ. V lost 5 bases to trimming and J lost 2 bases, with 13 bases between them. The CDR3 here is CASRSLRGQETQYF. The CDR3 nucleotides read TGCGCCAGCAGATCCCTTAGAGGGCAAGAGACCCAGTACTTC.

This clonotype came up a few times. This rearrangement joins TRBV7-2 to TRBJ2-1; the D gene is possibly TRBD1 (5 bases). Between the trimmed V and J ends, which lost 6 bases and 4 bases, there was a span of 10 bases. The CDR3 runs 13 residues. Germline values: CDR1 SGHTA, CDR2 FQGNSA. The DNA of the CDR3 is TGTGCCAGCAGTACTCAGGGATACAATGAGCAGTTCTTC. Amino acids: CASSTQGYNEQFF.

This clonotype was counted between two and nine times. The chain links TRBV4-3 to TRBJ2-3; D gene unclear. The CDR3 extends over 14 amino acids. Trimming removed 1 base from V and 2 bases from J, with 7 bases in between. Germline V gives CDR1 LGHNA, CDR2 YSLEER. In DNA form, the CDR3 reads TGCGCCAGCAGCCAAGTTGACAACACAGATACGCAGTATTTT. It translates to CASSQVDNTDTQYF.

V gene TRBV20-1 combines with J gene TRBJ2-5; weak D call: TRBD1 (6 bases). V was shortened by 0 bases and J by 0 bases, with 14 bases between the two germline ends. This CDR3 has 16 residues. Germline-derived CDR1 and CDR2 are DFQATT and SNEGSKA (reference sequence). The CDR3 nucleotides are TGCAGTGCTAGAGATTATTACAGGGAGCACCAAGAGACCCAGTACTTC. Protein: CSARDYYREHQETQYF.

This clonotype was found once. V usage is TRBV24-1 and J usage is TRBJ2-7; D remains ambiguous. Trimming took 2 bases from V and 4 from J, leaving 11 bases between them. The CDR3 has 14 amino acids. Germline values: CDR1 KGHDR, CDR2 SFDVKD. Here the CDR3 reads CATSDSATRYEQYF. The CDR3 DNA reads TGTGCCACCAGTGATTCGGCTACCCGGTACGAGCAGTACTTC.

The chain couples TRBV18 to TRBJ2-7; a possible D gene is TRBD2 (7 bases). The CDR3 consists of 15 residues. V was trimmed by 0 bases and J by 3 bases, leaving 12 bases between them. Germline values: CDR1 KGHSH, CDR2 LQKENI. CDR3 nucleotides: TGTGCCAGCTCACCACCTGGCGGGGGCTACTACGAGCAGTACTTC. It codes for CASSPPGGGYYEQYF.

This clonotype was seen a handful of times. The V call is TRBV5-5, the J call TRBJ1-1, with D uncertain. Trimming stripped 4 bases from V and 6 bases from J, with 16 bases between. This CDR3 region has 14 residues. Germline CDR1 SGHKS, CDR2 YYEKEE (reference sequence). The CDR3 is CASSAVGGRPEAFF. The CDR3 DNA is TGTGCCAGCAGCGCCGTGGGAGGGAGGCCTGAAGCTTTCTTT.

This chain uses TRBV6-2 or TRBV6-3 with TRBJ2-7; 9 bases are shared with TRBD1. The junction had 13 bases not matched to a gene; V was cut back by 5 bases and J by 5 bases. Germline V CDR1 and CDR2: MNHEY, SVGEGT. The CDR3 spans 16 residues. Written as DNA, the CDR3 is TGTGCCAGCAGTAAGGCCGCCGGGACAGGGCCGCACGAGCAGTACTTC. Encoded protein: CASSKAAGTGPHEQYF.

The chain recombines TRBV7-2 with TRBJ1-4; TRBD1 aligns across 7 bases. This CDR3 is 14 amino acids long. Germline-derived CDR1 and CDR2 are SGHTA and FQGNSA. J lost 6 bases, V lost 2 bases, and 3 bases had no gene match. The CDR3 nucleotides read TGTGCCAGCAGCTTAATAGGGGGCTATGAAAAACTGTTTTTT. Translated, it gives CASSLIGGYEKLFF.

The chain carries TRBV7-9 and TRBJ2-5; TRBD1 aligns across 7 bases. Germline lookup yields CDR1 SEHNR and CDR2 FQNEAQ (reference sequence). The trim removed 5 bases at V and 4 bases at J, leaving 13 bases unmatched. This CDR3 region has 16 residues. CDR3 sequence reads: CASSPPMGQLGETQYF. The CDR3 DNA sequence: TGTGCCAGCAGCCCACCGATGGGACAGTTAGGAGAGACCCAGTACTTC. Full variable domain (outside the CDR3, taken from reference TRBV7-9 and TRBJ2-5): DTGVSQNPRHKITKRGQNVTFRCDPISEHNRLYWYRQTLGQGPEFLTYFQNEAQLEKSRLLSDRFSAERPKGSFSTLEIQRTEQGDSAMYLCASSPPMGQLGETQYFGPGTRLLVL.